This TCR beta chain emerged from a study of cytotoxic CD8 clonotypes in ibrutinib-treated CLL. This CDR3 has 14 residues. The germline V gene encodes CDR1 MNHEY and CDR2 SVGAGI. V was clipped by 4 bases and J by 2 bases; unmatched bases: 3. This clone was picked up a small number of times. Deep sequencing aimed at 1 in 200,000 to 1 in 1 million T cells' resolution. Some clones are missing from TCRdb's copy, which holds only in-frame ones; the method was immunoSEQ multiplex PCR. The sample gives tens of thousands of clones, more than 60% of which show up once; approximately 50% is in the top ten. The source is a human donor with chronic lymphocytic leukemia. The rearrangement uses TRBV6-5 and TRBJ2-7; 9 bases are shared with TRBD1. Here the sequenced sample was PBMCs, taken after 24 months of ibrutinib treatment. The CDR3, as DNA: TGTGCCAGCAGTTGGGGACAGGGACCCTACGAGCAGTACTTC. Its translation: CASSWGQGPYEQYF.